What follows are 25 T cell receptor beta chains derived from one specimen sequenced in a study of shared clonotypes between healthy human individuals. TCRdb's copy holds only in-frame clones and misses some; the assay was immunoSEQ multiplex PCR. Of about 600,000 clones listed, 97% were seen once; the top ten hold less than 0.065%. The source material was naive CD4+ T cells sorted from blood. The subset here: CD45RA+ positively selected. The receptors were gathered from a woman in her thirties in good health.

V gene TRBV2 combines with J gene TRBJ2-5; the D gene is possibly TRBD2 (6 bases). Trimming pared 4 bases from V and 2 bases from J, leaving 14 bases between. Germline lookup yields CDR1 SNHLY and CDR2 FYNNEI. There are 15 residues in the CDR3. The CDR3 sequence: CASSASLARQETQYF. The CDR3 DNA reads as TGTGCCAGCAGTGCGTCCCTAGCGAGGCAAGAGACCCAGTACTTC.

The chain employs TRBV6-5 and TRBJ2-5; 7 positions match TRBD2. The germline V gene encodes CDR1 MNHEY and CDR2 SVGAGI. Germline trimming cut 11 bases from V and 5 bases from J; bases unmatched to any gene: 11. This CDR3 spans 13 amino acids. DNA for the CDR3: TGTGCCGTGGCCCGAGCGGGAAGGGAGACCCAGTACTTC. Translated, it gives CAVARAGRETQYF.

V usage is TRBV29-1 and J usage is TRBJ2-5; 12 bases map to TRBD2. In germline, CDR1 is SQVTM, CDR2 ANQGSEA. The CDR3 sequence is 16 residues long. J gave up 4 bases and V 0 bases, and 6 bases lay outside the gene matches. The CDR3 DNA follows: TGCAGCGTTGAAGAGGCTAGCGGGAGGGCCATAGAGACCCAGTACTTC. Amino acids: CSVEEASGRAIETQYF. The whole variable domain, remainder taken from reference TRBV29-1 and TRBJ2-5, is SAVISQKPSRDICQRGTSLTIQCQVDSQVTMMFWYRQQPGQSLTLIATANQGSEATYESGFVIDKFPISRPNLTFSTLTVSNMSPEDSSIYLCSVEEASGRAIETQYFGPGTRLLVL.

V usage is TRBV28 and J usage is TRBJ2-5; possible D gene TRBD2, 5 bases. The ends were cut back, 6 bases at V and 4 bases at J, with 15 bases in the middle. CDR1 is MDHEN and CDR2 is SYDVKM in the germline V gene. This CDR3 has 14 amino acids. The CDR3 loop is CASRGPGRGETQYF. The CDR3 DNA reads TGTGCCAGCAGAGGACCGGGAAGAGGAGAGACCCAGTACTTC.

CDR3: CASSATSGSQEQYF. CDR3 in DNA: TGTGCCAGCAGCGCGACTAGCGGGAGCCAAGAGCAGTACTTC. The chain uses TRBV9 and TRBJ2-7; 12 bases fit TRBD2. The CDR3 loop spans 14 amino acids. Germline V gives CDR1 SGDLS, CDR2 YYNGEE. With 3 bases clipped from V and 7 bases from J, the junction kept 5 bases outside the gene matches. The full variable domain, completed using reference TRBV9 and TRBJ2-7, is DSGVTQTPKHLITATGQRVTLRCSPRSGDLSVYWYQQSLDQGLQFLIQYYNGEERAKGNILERFSAQQFPDLHSELNLSSLELGDSALYFCASSATSGSQEQYFGPGTRLTVT.

This chain uses TRBV15 with TRBJ2-5; D uncertain. Trimming left V 1 base short and J 1 base short, with 13 bases between. The CDR3 runs to 16 residues. Germline V gene lookup returns CDR1 LNHNV and CDR2 YYDKDF (reference sequence). Here the CDR3 reads CATSRVNSKVQETQYF. The CDR3 nucleotides are TGTGCCACCAGCAGAGTTAATTCTAAGGTCCAAGAGACCCAGTACTTC.

J is TRBJ2-2 and V is TRBV7-8; either TRBD1 or TRBD2 may fit D (5 bases each). The CDR3 is made up of 14 amino acids. V was cut by 3 bases and J by 6 bases, with 11 bases left in between. Germline assignment: CDR1 SGHVS and CDR2 FQNEAQ. CDR3 region: CASSFPRGAGELFF. Here the CDR3 DNA reads TGTGCCAGCAGCTTCCCACGAGGGGCCGGGGAGCTGTTTTTT.

The V gene is TRBV5-1, the J gene TRBJ2-3, with 11 bases fitting TRBD2. CDR1 is SGHRS, CDR2 YFSETQ, per germline. After removal of 4 bases from V and 3 bases from J, the junction contained 7 bases not matched to a gene. This CDR3 region has 16 residues. CDR3 nucleotide sequence: TGCGCCAGCAGCGTCGGGACTAGCGGACGAACAGATACGCAGTATTTT. As protein: CASSVGTSGRTDTQYF. The full variable domain, in which reference TRBV5-1 and TRBJ2-3 provide the parts outside the CDR3, is KAGVTQTPRYLIKTRGQQVTLSCSPISGHRSVSWYQQTPGQGLQFLFEYFSETQRNKGNFPGRFSGRQFSNSRSEMNVSTLELGDSALYLCASSVGTSGRTDTQYFGPGTRLTVL.

The rearrangement uses TRBV7-3 and TRBJ2-3; D gene ambiguous. The CDR3 covers 13 residues. V was clipped by 0 bases and J by 6 bases, with 7 bases between them. The germline CDR1 and CDR2 sequences are SGHTA and FQGTGA. CDR3 region: CASSLTWADTQYF. The CDR3 DNA sequence: TGTGCCAGCAGCTTAACGTGGGCGGATACGCAGTATTTT.

This clone is a singleton in its sample. V gene TRBV7-9 combines with J gene TRBJ2-7; TRBD2 might be the D (5 bases). The germline gives CDR1 SEHNR, CDR2 FQNEAQ (reference sequence). The length of the CDR3 is 13 residues. The V gene lost 5 bases and the J gene lost 4 bases, with 12 bases spanning the gap. The CDR3, as DNA: TGTGCCAGCAGCCCTAGCCAAATTTACGAGCAGTACTTC. Translation: CASSPSQIYEQYF.

The rearrangement uses TRBV27 and TRBJ2-3, with TRBD2 matching 14 bases. Germline V gene sequence: CDR1 MNHEY, CDR2 SMNVEV (reference sequence). The V and J ends lost 5 bases and 3 bases, in that order; junction bases with no gene match: 13. The CDR3 covers 19 residues. CDR3 DNA sequence: TGTGCCAGCAGTCCGGACCCTCCGGGACTAGCGGGAGTAACAGATACGCAGTATTTT. Amino acids: CASSPDPPGLAGVTDTQYF.

The chain uses TRBV5-1 and TRBJ2-5; a weak D match, TRBD1 (5 bases). The CDR3 spans 15 residues. CDR1 and CDR2 from the germline V gene are SGHRS and YFSETQ. The germline V and J ends were trimmed by 0 bases and 3 bases, with 12 bases remaining between them. The CDR3 protein is CASSLALGLKETQYF. CDR3 DNA: TGCGCCAGCAGCTTGGCGTTGGGGCTTAAAGAGACCCAGTACTTC.

The chain combines TRBV5-1 with TRBJ2-2, with 7 bases lining up with TRBD1. Trimming at V came to 6 bases and at J to 4 bases, leaving 9 bases not matched to a gene. The V gene's germline CDR1 is SGHRS and CDR2 YFSETQ. The CDR3 is 15 residues long. CDR3 residues: CASTSGPGGTGELFF. CDR3 sequence (DNA): TGCGCCAGCACATCCGGGCCAGGGGGCACCGGGGAGCTGTTTTTT.

The genes are TRBV6-5 and TRBJ2-4; no reliable D call. Trimming stripped 5 bases from V and 5 bases from J, with 13 bases between. This CDR3 contains 14 residues. In germline, CDR1 is MNHEY, CDR2 SVGAGI. The CDR3 sequence is CASSQYTAENIQYF. In DNA, the CDR3 is TGTGCCAGCAGTCAATACACAGCTGAAAACATTCAGTACTTC.

This chain connects TRBV19 to TRBJ2-1, with D possibly matching TRBD2 (6 bases). Germline V gene lookup returns CDR1 LNHDA and CDR2 SQIVND (reference sequence). The CDR3 loop spans 15 amino acids. V dropped 3 bases and J dropped 5 bases, with 14 bases sitting between them. Written as DNA, the CDR3 is TGTGCCAGTAGTATCGGCGGGACTGGAGACAATGAGCAGTTCTTC. This encodes CASSIGGTGDNEQFF.

The chain joins TRBV6-5 to TRBJ1-3; D unclear. The germline V gene has CDR1 MNHEY and CDR2 SVGAGI. There are 12 residues in the CDR3. Trimming removed 6 bases at V and 3 bases at J, with 6 bases between. CDR3 protein: CASSNGGNTIYF. In DNA form, the CDR3 reads TGTGCCAGCAGCAACGGTGGAAACACCATATATTTT.

The chain recombines TRBV29-1 with TRBJ1-2; D is undetermined. V was clipped by 2 bases and J by 4 bases, with 14 bases between them. CDR3 length: 14 residues. Per the germline V gene, CDR1 is SQVTM and CDR2 is ANQGSEA. CDR3 sequence (DNA): TGCAGCGTTGAAAGGGCCGCCAGTCTCTATGGCTACACCTTC. Residues: CSVERAASLYGYTF.

This chain joins TRBV7-8 and TRBJ2-3, with D perhaps matching TRBD2 (5 bases). Germline values: CDR1 SGHVS, CDR2 FQNEAQ. This CDR3 contains 15 residues. Trimming shortened V by 3 bases and J by 2 bases, and 12 bases separated the two germline ends. The CDR3 loop reads CASSLISGLTDTQYF. Here the CDR3 DNA reads TGTGCCAGCAGCTTGATAAGCGGCCTCACAGATACGCAGTATTTT. The variable domain in full, completed from reference TRBV7-8 and TRBJ2-3, reads GAGVSQSPRYKVAKRGQDVALRCDPISGHVSLFWYQQALGQGPEFLTYFQNEAQLDKSGLPSDRFFAERPEGSVSTLKIQRTQQEDSAVYLCASSLISGLTDTQYFGPGTRLTVL.

This sequence joins TRBV11-2 and TRBJ2-6, with D unresolved. The V end lost 1 base, the J end lost 4 bases, and 14 bases lay between the germline ends. This CDR3 spans 17 amino acids. Germline lookup yields CDR1 SGHAT and CDR2 FQNNGV. CDR3 region: CASSLGLRAPGANVLTF. Written as DNA, the CDR3 is TGTGCCAGCAGCTTAGGGTTAAGGGCACCCGGGGCCAACGTCCTGACTTTC.

The J gene is TRBJ1-5, the V gene TRBV2, with a possible D match to TRBD1 (5 bases). Germline values: CDR1 SNHLY, CDR2 FYNNEI. The CDR3 covers 14 residues. With 6 bases removed from V and 0 bases from J, the gap between germline ends came to 9 bases. The CDR3 sequence: CASRMTDSNQPQHF. The CDR3 DNA reads TGTGCCAGCAGGATGACAGATAGCAATCAGCCCCAGCATTTT.

Here the CDR3 DNA reads TGTGCCAGCAGCTCCAATAGGCGTGAGGGCACCGGGGAGCTGTTTTTT. Protein: CASSSNRREGTGELFF. The V and J genes are TRBV5-8 and TRBJ2-2; the D gene is possibly TRBD2 (5 bases). CDR3 length: 16 amino acids. Trimming removed 3 bases at V and 4 bases at J, with 16 bases between. Germline V gene sequence: CDR1 SGHTS, CDR2 YDEGEE.

The chain carries TRBV7-2 and TRBJ1-1; D is ambiguous. Trimming shortened V by 3 bases and J by 0 bases, and 5 bases separated the two germline ends. The CDR3 has 13 residues. Germline CDR1 is SGHTA and CDR2 is FQGNSA. The CDR3 DNA sequence: TGTGCCAGCAGCTTTAAGGTGAACACTGAAGCTTTCTTT. It is translated as CASSFKVNTEAFF.

The chain combines TRBV10-1 with TRBJ2-2; D possibly corresponds to TRBD2 (6 bases). Deletions cut 5 bases from V and 4 bases from J, with 11 bases between. The CDR3 loop spans 14 amino acids. The germline gives CDR1 WNHNN, CDR2 SYGVQD (reference sequence). The CDR3 DNA is TGCGCCAGCAGTCGGGAGCTGGGCACCGGGGAGCTGTTTTTT. Its protein is CASSRELGTGELFF.

The J gene is TRBJ2-7, the V gene TRBV7-9, with 8 bases fitting TRBD2. This CDR3 is built from 14 residues. The V and J ends lost 5 bases and 6 bases, in that order; junction bases with no gene match: 9. The germline V gene encodes CDR1 SEHNR and CDR2 FQNEAQ (reference sequence). The CDR3 protein is CASSHPGGAVEQYF. The CDR3 DNA sequence: TGTGCCAGCAGCCACCCGGGGGGGGCGGTCGAGCAGTACTTC.

V is TRBV28 and J is TRBJ2-7, with D possibly matching TRBD1 (6 bases). V shed 6 bases and J shed 6 bases, with 18 bases lying between them. There are 14 residues in the CDR3. Germline CDR1 reads MDHEN; CDR2 reads SYDVKM. CDR3 amino acids: CASSGQPELVEQYF. The CDR3, as DNA: TGTGCCAGCAGCGGACAGCCGGAGTTAGTCGAGCAGTACTTC.